This T cell receptor beta chain was sequenced during a study of cytomegalovirus exposure and HLA in healthy donors. Overall study results and limits: TCR beta sequences reportedly predicted the HLA-A and HLA-B alleles of most subjects accurately.

In nominal health when sampled, donors likely had unrecorded immune exposures nonetheless. CDR3 length: 15 residues. Germline CDR1 and CDR2: SGHNT and YYREEE (reference sequence). With V trimmed by 5 bases and J by 2 bases, 8 bases remained unmatched. Regarding this clone: Antigen specificity is unknown.

With 60 Vbeta and 13 Jbeta primers, the PCR was carried out. Profiling relied on immunoSEQ multiplex PCR, and the TCRdb table lists in-frame clones only, not all of them. Of about 170,000 clones listed, about three quarters are singletons. The chain employs TRBV5-4 and TRBJ2-7; 9 bases align to TRBD1. The TCR comes from a girl between 10 and 17 years old in good health and CMV-seronegative. Sequencing was done on a sample of PBMCs. In nucleotides, the CDR3 is TGTGCCAGCAGGCCGGACAGGGGCTCGACCTACGAGCAGTACTTC. Encoded protein: CASRPDRGSTYEQYF.